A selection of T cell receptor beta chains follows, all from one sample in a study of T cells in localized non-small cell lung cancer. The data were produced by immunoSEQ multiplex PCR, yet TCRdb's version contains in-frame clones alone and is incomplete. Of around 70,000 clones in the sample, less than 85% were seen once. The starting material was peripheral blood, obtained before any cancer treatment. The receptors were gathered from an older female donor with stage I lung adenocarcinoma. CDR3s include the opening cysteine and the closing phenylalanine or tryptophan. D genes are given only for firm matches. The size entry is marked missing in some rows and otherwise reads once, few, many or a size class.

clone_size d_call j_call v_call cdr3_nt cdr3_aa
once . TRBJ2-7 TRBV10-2 TGCGCCAGCAGTGTAGCCTTGGACGGAACCTACGAGCAGTACTTC CASSVALDGTYEQYF
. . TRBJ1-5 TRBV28 TGTGCCAGCAGTTTCGAGAGAATTTATAGCAATCAGCCCCAGCATTTT CASSFERIYSNQPQHF
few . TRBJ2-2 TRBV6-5 TGTGCCAGCAGAATGGGCCAGGGGTCCCCCGGGGAGCTGTTTTTT CASRMGQGSPGELFF
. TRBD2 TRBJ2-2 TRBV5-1 TGCGCCAGCAGAACCGGGGGGGCCGGGGTTACCGGGGAGCTGTTTTTT CASRTGGAGVTGELFF
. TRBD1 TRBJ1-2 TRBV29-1 TGCAGCGTTGAAAAGGGGGCAGGGGGCACCTATGGCTACACCTTC CSVEKGAGGTYGYTF
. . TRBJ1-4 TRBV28 TGTGCCAGCAGTTTCAGGGGCCTTAATGAAAAACTGTTTTTT CASSFRGLNEKLFF
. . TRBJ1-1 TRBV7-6 TGTGCCAGCAGCCCCGGACGGCAGATACTAAACACTGAAGCTTTCTTT CASSPGRQILNTEAFF
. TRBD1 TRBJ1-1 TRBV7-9 TGTGCCAGCAGCACCCAGGGGGACACTGAAGCTTTCTTT CASSTQGDTEAFF
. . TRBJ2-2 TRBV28 TGTGCCAGTGGGGGGCCGAACACCGGGGAGCTGTTTTTT CASGGPNTGELFF
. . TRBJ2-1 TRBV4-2 TGTGCCAGCAGCCAAGCCCCGGGGGATTACAATGAGCAGTTCTTC CASSQAPGDYNEQFF
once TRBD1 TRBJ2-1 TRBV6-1 TGTGCCAGCAAAGGACAGGGGGCTGGTGAGCAGTTCTTC CASKGQGAGEQFF
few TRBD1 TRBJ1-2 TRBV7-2 TGTGCCAGCAGCAAAAACAGGGGGCAGGACTATGGCTACACCTTC CASSKNRGQDYGYTF
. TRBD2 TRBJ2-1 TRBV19 TGTGCCAGTAGTGGGACTAGCGGGGGCCGAAGCTCCTACAATGAGCAGTTCTTC CASSGTSGGRSSYNEQFF
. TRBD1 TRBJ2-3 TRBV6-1 TGTGCCAGCAGCCGGGACAGGGGAACAGATACGCAGTATTTT CASSRDRGTDTQYF
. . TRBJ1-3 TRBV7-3 TGTGCCAGCAGCTTAACTGGGTGGGGAAACACCATATATTTT CASSLTGWGNTIYF
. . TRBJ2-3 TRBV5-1 TGCGCCAGCAGCCCCCGGGTCCCTCCGCCGGCAGATACGCAGTATTTT CASSPRVPPPADTQYF
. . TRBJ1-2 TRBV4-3 TGCGCCAGCAGCCAAGATTTGGCTTCCGGTGGCTACACCTTC CASSQDLASGGYTF
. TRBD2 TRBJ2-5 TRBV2 TGTGCCAGTTCAACTAGCGGTCAAGAGACCCAGTACTTC CASSTSGQETQYF
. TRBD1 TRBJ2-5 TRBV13 TGTGCCAGCAGCTTAGGCGGGACAGGGATGGAGACCCAGTACTTC CASSLGGTGMETQYF
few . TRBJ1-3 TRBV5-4 TGTGCCAGCAGCTTGACAGGAGGTGGAAACACCATATATTTT CASSLTGGGNTIYF
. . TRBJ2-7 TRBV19 TGTGCCAGTAGTTCCAGCATTCACGCGACTTCCTACGAGCAGTACTTC CASSSSIHATSYEQYF
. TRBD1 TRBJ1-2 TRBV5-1 TGCGCCAGCAGCCCCGCGACAGGGAGGAGCTATGGCTACACCTTC CASSPATGRSYGYTF
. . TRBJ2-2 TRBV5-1 TGCGCCAGCAGCTTGGGGATAGGGGAGACCGGGGAGCTGTTTTTT CASSLGIGETGELFF
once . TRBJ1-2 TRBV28 TGTGCCAGCAGTTTGGGGGGGCCGGCTAACTATGGCTACACCTTC CASSLGGPANYGYTF
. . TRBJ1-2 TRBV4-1 TGCGCCAGCAGCCGCCAGGACAGCAACTATGGCTACACCTTC CASSRQDSNYGYTF
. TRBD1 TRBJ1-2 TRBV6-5 TGTGCCAGCAGCAGAGGACAGGGGGGCTATGGCTACACCTTC CASSRGQGGYGYTF
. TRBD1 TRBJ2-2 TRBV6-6 TGTGCCAGCACCCCGGGACAGGGGGCCGGGGAGCTGTTTTTT CASTPGQGAGELFF
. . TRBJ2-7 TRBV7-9 TGTGCCAGCAGCCGGAGGACAGACCGCTACGAGCAGTACTTC CASSRRTDRYEQYF
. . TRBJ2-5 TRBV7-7 TGTGCTAGCAGCCCCCGTCACTTC CASSPRHF
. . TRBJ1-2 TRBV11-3 TGTGCCAGCAGCTTAGATTCATTGGGAGGAGATGGCTACACCTTC CASSLDSLGGDGYTF
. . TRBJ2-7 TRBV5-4 TGTGCCAGCAGCCGGGAGGTGGGGGCAGTCGGTGAGCAGTACTTC CASSREVGAVGEQYF
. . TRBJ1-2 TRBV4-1 TGCGCCAGCAGCCAAGTCGGGTATGGCTACACCTTC CASSQVGYGYTF
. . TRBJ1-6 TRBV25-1 TGTGCCAGCAGTGAAGTACAGGACTCCTATAATTCACCCCTCCACTTT CASSEVQDSYNSPLHF
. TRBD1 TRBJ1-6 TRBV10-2 TGCGCCAGCAGAAGGGACAGGGAATCACCCTTCCACTTT CASRRDRESPFHF
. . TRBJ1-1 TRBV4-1 TGCGCCAGCAGCCGGTACACTGAAGCTTTCTTT CASSRYTEAFF
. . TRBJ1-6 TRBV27 TGTGCCAGCAGTTTTCAGAAGAATTCACCCCTCCACTTT CASSFQKNSPLHF
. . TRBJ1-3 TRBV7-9 TGTGCCAGCAGCTTCGGAAGGAACACCATATATTTT CASSFGRNTIYF
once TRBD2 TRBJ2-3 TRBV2 TGTGCCAGTAGCGGGGAGTACACAGATACGCAGTATTTT CASSGEYTDTQYF
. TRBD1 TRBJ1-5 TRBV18 TGTGCCAGCTCGGCCCAGGGGGGAGGTCAGCCCCAGCATTTT CASSAQGGGQPQHF
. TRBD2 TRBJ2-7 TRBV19 TGTGCCAGTAGTCGGGGGGGCTCCTACGAGCAGTACTTC CASSRGGSYEQYF
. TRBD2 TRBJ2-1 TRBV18 TGTGCCAGCTCACCACAACTAGCGGGGGCCAATGAGCAGTTCTTC CASSPQLAGANEQFF
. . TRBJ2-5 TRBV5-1 TGCGCCAGCAGCTACGGGAACCAAGAGACCCAGTACTTC CASSYGNQETQYF
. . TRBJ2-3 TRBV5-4 TGTGCCAGCAGCTTTAGAACAGGGCCTTCAGATACGCAGTATTTT CASSFRTGPSDTQYF
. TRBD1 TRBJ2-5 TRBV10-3 TGTGCCATCAGCGCGGACCTGGACAGGGGGCAAGAGACCCAGTACTTC CAISADLDRGQETQYF
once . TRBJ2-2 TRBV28 TGTGCCAGCAGAAAGACTAGATCTTCCAACACCGGGGAGCTGTTTTTT CASRKTRSSNTGELFF
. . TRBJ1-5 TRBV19 TGTGCCAGTAGTCCGGGGAGGGAATGGGAGCCCCAGCATTTT CASSPGREWEPQHF
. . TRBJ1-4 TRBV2 TGTGCCAGCAGTATTTATACAACTAATGAAAAACTGTTTTTT CASSIYTTNEKLFF
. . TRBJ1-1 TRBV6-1 TGTGCCAGCCGAGAGGATTTTTCGGGGATCACTGAAGCTTTCTTT CASREDFSGITEAFF
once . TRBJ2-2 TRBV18 TGTGCCAGCTCACCTCCTAGCTCCGGGGAGCTGTTTTTT CASSPPSSGELFF
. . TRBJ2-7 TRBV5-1 TGCGCCAGCAGCTACCGGCCAGGGGCTAGCGCCGGGGAGCAGTACTTC CASSYRPGASAGEQYF
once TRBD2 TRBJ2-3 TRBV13 TGTGCCAGCAGCTTCAACGGGAGGGGCACAGATACGCAGTATTTT CASSFNGRGTDTQYF
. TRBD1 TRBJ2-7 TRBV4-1 TGCGCCAGCAGCCGTTCTGCCGGGACAGCTACCTACGAGCAGTACTTC CASSRSAGTATYEQYF
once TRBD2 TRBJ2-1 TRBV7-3 TGTGCCAGCAGCTTATTAGCGGGAGCTGAGCAGTTCTTC CASSLLAGAEQFF